The sequence of this T cell receptor beta chain was determined in a study of T-cell reconstitution after alpha-beta-depleted transplantation in children. It was with unique molecular identifiers that the TCRbeta library was prepared. From the PCR reads, TCRdb called clonotypes with MiXCR, one entry per CDR3 protein. The table shows some 390,000 distinct CDR3 sequences, with roughly 22% occurring only once. This TCR was sampled from a human donor who donated a stem cell graft to a child with acute myeloid leukemia. Material: PBMCs from the stem cell graft donor, obtained from the stem cell graft.

Here the CDR3 DNA reads TGTGCCATCAGTGACAGGGAGAGCCCGAACACTGAAGCTTTCTTT. Amino acids: CAISDRESPNTEAFF. The gene calls are TRBV10-3 and TRBJ1-1; a weak D match, TRBD1 (5 bases). Trimming left V 3 bases short and J 1 base short, with 12 bases between. CDR1 ENHRY and CDR2 SYGVKD come from the germline V gene. The CDR3 extends over 15 amino acids.